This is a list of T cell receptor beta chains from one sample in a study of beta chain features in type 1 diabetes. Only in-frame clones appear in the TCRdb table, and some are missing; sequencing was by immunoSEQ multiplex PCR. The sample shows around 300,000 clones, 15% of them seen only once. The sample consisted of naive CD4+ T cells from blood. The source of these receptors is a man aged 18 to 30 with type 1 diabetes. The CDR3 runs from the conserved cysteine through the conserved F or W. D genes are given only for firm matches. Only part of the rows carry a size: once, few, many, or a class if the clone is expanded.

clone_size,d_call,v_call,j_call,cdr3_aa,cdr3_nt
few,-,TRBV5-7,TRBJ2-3,CASSGHRGSIGGVKDTQYF,TGTGCCAGCAGCGGTCACAGAGGTTCAATTGGAGGGGTTAAAGATACGCAGTATTTT
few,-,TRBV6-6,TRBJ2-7,CASSWTETYEQYF,TGTGCCAGCAGTTGGACAGAGACCTACGAGCAGTACTTC
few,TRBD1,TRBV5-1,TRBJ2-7,CASSLASGGPYEQYF,TGCGCCAGCAGCTTGGCTTCAGGGGGCCCCTACGAGCAGTACTTC
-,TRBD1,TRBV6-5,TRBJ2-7,CASSSGQGTSYEQYF,TGTGCCAGCAGTTCGGGACAGGGGACGTCCTACGAGCAGTACTTC
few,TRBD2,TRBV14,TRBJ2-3,CASSHQRGVRTDTQYF,TGTGCCAGCAGCCACCAGCGGGGGGTTCGCACAGATACGCAGTATTTT
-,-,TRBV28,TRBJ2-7,CASSPAPRGGRLSSEQYF,TGTGCCAGCAGTCCCGCCCCGCGTGGGGGCCGGCTTAGCTCCGAGCAGTACTTC
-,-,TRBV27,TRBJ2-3,CASSPAGAGTDTQYF,TGTGCCAGCAGTCCGGCAGGGGCGGGTACAGATACGCAGTATTTT
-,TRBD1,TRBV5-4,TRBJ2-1,CASSGRGQGRNEQFF,TGTGCCAGCAGCGGGAGGGGACAGGGGAGGAATGAGCAGTTCTTC
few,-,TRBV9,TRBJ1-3,CASSPGQHRILNSGNTIYF,TGTGCCAGCAGCCCAGGACAGCATCGAATTCTTAACTCTGGAAACACCATATATTTT
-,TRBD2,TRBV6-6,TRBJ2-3,CATSSGAGGKETQYF,TGTGCCACCTCTTCCGGCGCGGGGGGCAAGGAGACGCAGTATTTT
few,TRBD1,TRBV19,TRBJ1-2,CASTQDRGDYGYTF,TGTGCCAGTACCCAGGACAGGGGTGACTATGGCTACACCTTC
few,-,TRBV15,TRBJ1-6,CATSRFTGANSPLHF,TGTGCCACCAGCAGATTCACAGGTGCGAATTCACCCCTCCACTTT
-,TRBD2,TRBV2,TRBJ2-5,CASSYGLAEETQYF,TGTGCCAGCAGCTACGGACTAGCGGAAGAGACCCAGTACTTC
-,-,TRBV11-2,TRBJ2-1,CASSLAREEGWEQFF,TGTGCCAGCAGCTTAGCTAGAGAAGAGGGTTGGGAGCAGTTCTTC
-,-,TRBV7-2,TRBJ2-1,CASSLASPAYNEQFF,TGTGCCAGCAGCTTAGCCTCGCCAGCCTACAATGAGCAGTTCTTC
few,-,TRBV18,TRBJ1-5,CASSPVAGVEPQHF,TGTGCCAGCTCACCAGTGGCAGGGGTTGAGCCCCAGCATTTT
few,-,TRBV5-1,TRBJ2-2,CASSLEQLTGILKATGELFF,TGCGCCAGCAGCTTGGAACAGCTTACAGGGATTCTGAAGGCCACCGGGGAGCTGTTTTTT
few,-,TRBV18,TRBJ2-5,CASSIDLQETQYF,TGTGCCAGCTCTATAGATTTACAAGAGACCCAGTACTTC
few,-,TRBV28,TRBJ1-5,CASSWGSNQPQHF,TGTGCCAGCAGTTGGGGCAGCAATCAGCCCCAGCATTTT
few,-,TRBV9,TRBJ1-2,CASSRDSYGYTF,TGTGCCAGCAGCAGAGACAGTTATGGCTACACCTTC
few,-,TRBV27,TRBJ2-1,CASSLRQSSSYNEQFF,TGTGCCAGCAGTTTACGGCAGTCTAGCTCCTACAATGAGCAGTTCTTC
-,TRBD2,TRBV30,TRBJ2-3,CAWSVAGADTQYF,TGTGCCTGGAGTGTAGCGGGGGCAGATACGCAGTATTTT
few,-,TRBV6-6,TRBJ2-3,CASSYALVTDTQYF,TGTGCCAGCAGTTACGCACTAGTGACAGATACGCAGTATTTT
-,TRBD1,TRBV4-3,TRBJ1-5,CASSRTGNSNQPQHF,TGCGCCAGCAGCCGGACAGGGAATAGCAATCAGCCCCAGCATTTT
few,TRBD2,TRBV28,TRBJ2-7,CASSPRGLVIYEQYF,TGTGCCAGCAGTCCTCGGGGACTAGTTATCTACGAGCAGTACTTC
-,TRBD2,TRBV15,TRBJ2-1,CATSRVSGGYNEQFF,TGTGCCACCAGCAGAGTCTCGGGGGGTTACAATGAGCAGTTCTTC
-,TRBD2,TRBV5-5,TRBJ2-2,CASSRGTSANTGELFF,TGTGCCAGCAGCCGTGGGACTAGCGCGAACACCGGGGAGCTGTTTTTT
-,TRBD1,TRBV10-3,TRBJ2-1,CAISGQGAGEQFF,TGTGCCATCAGTGGACAGGGGGCGGGTGAGCAGTTCTTC
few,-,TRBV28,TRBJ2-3,CASSLRAGASTDTQYF,TGTGCCAGCAGTTTGCGGGCGGGGGCCAGCACAGATACGCAGTATTTT
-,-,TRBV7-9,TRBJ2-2,CASSLDALRGYTGELFF,TGTGCCAGCAGCTTAGATGCCCTCCGGGGGTACACCGGGGAGCTGTTTTTT
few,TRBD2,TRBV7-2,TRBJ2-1,CASSLVLRGGNEQFF,TGTGCCAGCAGCTTAGTCCTGCGGGGGGGGAATGAGCAGTTCTTC
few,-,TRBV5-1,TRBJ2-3,CASSFRRDPDTQYF,TGCGCCAGCAGCTTTCGGCGGGACCCAGATACGCAGTATTTT
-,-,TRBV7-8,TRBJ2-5,CASSLRAIQETQYF,TGTGCCAGCAGCCTTCGAGCGATCCAAGAGACCCAGTACTTC
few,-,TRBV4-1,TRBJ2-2,CASSQAIPVTGELFF,TGCGCCAGCAGCCAAGCGATCCCAGTCACCGGGGAGCTGTTTTTT
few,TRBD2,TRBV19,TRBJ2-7,CASSLLAGASYEQYF,TGTGCCAGTAGTTTACTAGCGGGGGCCTCCTACGAGCAGTACTTC
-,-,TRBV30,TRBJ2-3,CAWSVPLRGTSTDTQYF,TGTGCCTGGAGTGTGCCTTTACGGGGAACTAGCACAGATACGCAGTATTTT
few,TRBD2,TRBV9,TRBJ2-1,CASSVGVAGGNNEQFF,TGTGCCAGCAGCGTAGGGGTAGCGGGAGGTAACAATGAGCAGTTCTTC
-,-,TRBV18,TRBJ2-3,CASSTSERNTQYF,TGTGCCAGCTCAACGTCAGAGCGGAATACGCAGTATTTT
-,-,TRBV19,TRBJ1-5,CASNREDRNQPQHF,TGTGCCAGTAATAGGGAGGACCGCAATCAGCCCCAGCATTTT
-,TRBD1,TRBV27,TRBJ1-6,CASSRQGNSPLHF,TGTGCCAGCAGTCGACAGGGTAATTCACCCCTCCACTTT
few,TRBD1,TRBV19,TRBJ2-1,CASSKGTARSSYNEQFF,TGTGCCAGTAGTAAAGGGACAGCCAGAAGCTCCTACAATGAGCAGTTCTTC
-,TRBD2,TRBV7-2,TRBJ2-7,CASSLGSASGSYEQYF,TGTGCCAGCAGCTTAGGATCGGCTAGCGGTTCCTACGAGCAGTACTTC
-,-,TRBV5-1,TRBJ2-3,CASSLDSDPRGDTQYF,TGCGCCAGCAGCTTGGATTCCGACCCCCGGGGAGATACGCAGTATTTT
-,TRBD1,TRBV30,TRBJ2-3,CARQYRDRVPDTQYF,TGTGCCCGGCAATACCGGGACAGGGTCCCAGATACGCAGTATTTT
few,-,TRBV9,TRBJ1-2,CASSPQRARGYTF,TGTGCCAGCAGCCCCCAGCGAGCACGTGGCTACACCTTC
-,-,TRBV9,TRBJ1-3,CASSVGGPGTTGNTIYF,TGTGCCAGCAGCGTAGGAGGACCAGGGACAACTGGAAACACCATATATTTT